This T cell receptor (beta chain) originates from a study of OX40 agonist ivuxolimab in advanced cancers. Across the whole study: Age averaged around 60 years (range about 20 to 80), and just over 80% were male.

Germline V lookup: CDR1 SGHAT, CDR2 FQNNGV. Germline trimming cut 1 base from V and 3 bases from J; bases unmatched to any gene: 9. The CDR3 is made up of 17 amino acids. Study outcomes and limitations: Average numbers of expanded clones were greater in CD8+ T cells than in CD4+. Dosing at 0.1 to 3.0 mg/kg was accompanied by clonal expansion of CD4+ and CD8+ blood T cells by week 6.

The method was immunoSEQ multiplex PCR; TCRdb's version includes in-frame clones alone and lacks a portion of them. The repertoire holds 30,000 to 40,000 clones, with approximately 78% as singletons. At baseline, cycle 4 day 1, and cycle 7 day 1, blood was sampled. Details on this clone: As yet, its antigen is unknown.

The sequence derives from an adult with an advanced solid tumor such as melanoma, head and neck, liver or kidney cancer. This rearrangement joins TRBV11-2 to TRBJ2-1; 7 bases are a match to TRBD1. Sequencing used CD4+ or CD8+ T cells sorted from blood, obtained in a trial of the OX40 agonist ivuxolimab. This CDR3 reads CASSLGGRQGLYNEQFF. For the CDR3, the DNA is TGTGCCAGCAGCTTAGGAGGGCGACAGGGTCTCTACAATGAGCAGTTCTTC.